One T cell receptor beta chain is described in this entry. The target antigen is unknown. Germline CDR1 and CDR2: SQVTM and ANQGSEA. CDR3 size: 13 residues. Trimming took 0 bases from V and 8 from J, leaving 13 bases between them. Sequenced material consisted of expressed TCRB transcripts (all of the isolated RNA was reverse transcribed). Data came from immunoSEQ multiplex PCR; TCRdb stores just in-frame clones and leaves some out. The sample lists some 150,000 clones; about 13% were seen once. The data derive from a study of beta chain features in type 1 diabetes. Turning to the study itself: Taken together, all samples contributed nearly 110 million examined sorted cells.

Study-level findings and limits: Fewer insertions but more deletions were seen at VDJ junctions in type 1 diabetes patients. Researchers report that Type 1 diabetes patients had moderately but significantly shorter TCRB CDR3s across all four CD4+ subsets.

CD45RO/CCR7/CD25/CD127/CD95/CD27 sorting isolated CD4+ naive, central memory, regulatory and stem cell-like memory cells. All sorted populations exceeded 98% purity. The specimen sequenced was central memory CD4+ T cells from blood. The TCR was taken from a young man with type 1 diabetes. The rearrangement links TRBV29-1 to TRBJ1-2, with D tentatively TRBD1 (5 bases). The CDR3 sequence: CSVEDQRGRGYTF. In DNA form, the CDR3 reads TGCAGCGTTGAAGATCAAAGGGGCCGGGGCTACACCTTC.